This TCR beta chain came from a study of T-cell memory formation after mild COVID-19. Study-wide context: Largely donor-specific TCR clusters were found.

Whole-study findings and limits: Clones contracting across day 15 to 85 had a balanced CD4/CD8 profile; later expanding clones leaned CD4+.

Germline V gene sequence: CDR1 LGHDT, CDR2 YNNKEL (reference sequence). V dropped 0 bases and J dropped 7 bases, with 13 bases sitting between them. CDR3 length: 15 amino acids. The TCR alpha and TCR beta cDNA libraries, bearing sample barcodes and UMIs, were generated by 5'RACE using constant-segment primers. TCRdb passed the 5' RACE reads through MiXCR, listing each CDR3 protein once. The sample holds hundreds of thousands of distinct CDR3 sequences, 15% to 20% seen once. Concerning this clonotype: What it recognizes is unknown.

The material sequenced was PBMCs or a T cell subset sorted from them (not recorded which). This TCR derives from a young man who had mild COVID-19 (a few samples of this study predate the infection). Cell type and time point are not known. This chain links TRBV3-1 with TRBJ2-1; D is undetermined. DNA of the CDR3: TGTGCCAGCAGCCAAGAATCCTTAGGCCGGAATGAGCAGTTCTTC. Its translation is CASSQESLGRNEQFF.